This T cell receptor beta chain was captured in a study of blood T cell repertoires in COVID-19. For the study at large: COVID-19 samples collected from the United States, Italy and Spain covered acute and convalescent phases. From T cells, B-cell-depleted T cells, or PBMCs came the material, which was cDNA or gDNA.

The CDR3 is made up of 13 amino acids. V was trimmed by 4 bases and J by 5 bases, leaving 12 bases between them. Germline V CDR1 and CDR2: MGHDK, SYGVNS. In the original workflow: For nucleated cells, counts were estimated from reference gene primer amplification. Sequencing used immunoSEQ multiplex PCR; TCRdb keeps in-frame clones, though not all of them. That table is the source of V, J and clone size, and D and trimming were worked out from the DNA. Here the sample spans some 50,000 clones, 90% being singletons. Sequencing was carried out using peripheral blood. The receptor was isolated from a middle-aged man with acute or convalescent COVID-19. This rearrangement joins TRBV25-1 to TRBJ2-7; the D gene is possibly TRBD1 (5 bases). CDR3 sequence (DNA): TGTGCCAGCAGTGCTGACAGCAGGAACGAGCAGTACTTC. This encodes CASSADSRNEQYF.